This is a list of T cell receptor beta chains from one sample in a study of T cells of healthy individuals. From the 5' RACE reads, TCRdb called clonotypes with MiXCR, one entry per CDR3 protein. Of roughly 87,000 distinct CDR3 sequences in the sample, roughly a sixth were seen once. The receptors originated from a human donor in good health. Each CDR3 is given with its conserved first and last residue. The D gene is left open where the match is weak. The size entry is marked missing in some rows and otherwise reads once, few, many or a size class.

j_call | d_call | cdr3_length | v_call | clone_size | cdr3_nt | cdr3_aa
TRBJ2-5 | NA | 16 | TRBV6-2/TRBV6-3 | NA | TGTGCCAGCAGTTACTCAACGTCCGGGACTCGGGAGACCCAGTACTTC | CASSYSTSGTRETQYF
TRBJ2-3 | NA | 16 | TRBV18 | few | TGTGCCAGCTCACCACTCCTGAGGGGACGCACAGATACGCAGTATTTT | CASSPLLRGRTDTQYF
TRBJ2-3 | TRBD2 | 17 | TRBV4-3 | NA | TGCGCCAGCAGCCCTCACCCACTAGCGGGGGGGCCAGATACGCAGTATTTT | CASSPHPLAGGPDTQYF
TRBJ2-5 | NA | 15 | TRBV3-1 | NA | TGTGCCAGCAGGCCTCCAGGAAACAATAGAGAGACCCAGTACTTC | CASRPPGNNRETQYF
TRBJ1-2 | NA | 12 | TRBV5-1 | NA | TGCGCCAGCAGCTTCGGGGTGGATGGCTACACCTTC | CASSFGVDGYTF
TRBJ1-6 | NA | 17 | TRBV20-1 | many | TGCAGTGCTAGAGATCGGAGGGCATCGGGGCCTAGTTCACCCCTCCACTTT | CSARDRRASGPSSPLHF
TRBJ2-7 | NA | 16 | TRBV4-2 | few | TGTGCCAGCAGCCAAGCCCCCCGGGGATCAGGCTACGAGCAGTACTTC | CASSQAPRGSGYEQYF
TRBJ1-5 | NA | 14 | TRBV28 | many | TGTGCCAGCAGCCCACGGGGGGCTTCACAGCCCCAGCATTTT | CASSPRGASQPQHF
TRBJ2-7 | TRBD1 | 14 | TRBV5-1 | NA | TGCGCCAGCAGCTTAGACAGGGCTGGATACGAGCAGTACTTC | CASSLDRAGYEQYF
TRBJ2-7 | TRBD2 | 18 | TRBV3-1 | NA | TGTGCCAGCAGCCCACCCCGCGGGCGGGGGTTTTTTTCCTACGAGCAGTACTTC | CASSPPRGRGFFSYEQYF
TRBJ1-4 | NA | 14 | TRBV25-1 | NA | TGTGCCAGCAGTGAACAGGGGCTTGGTGAAAAACTGTTTTTT | CASSEQGLGEKLFF
TRBJ1-1 | TRBD1 | 13 | TRBV19 | many | TGTGCCAGTAACCGGGACAGGAACACTGAAGCTTTCTTT | CASNRDRNTEAFF
TRBJ1-5 | NA | 12 | TRBV7-8 | few | TGTGCCAGCAGCTATGCAGGGGAGCCCCAGCATTTT | CASSYAGEPQHF
TRBJ2-3 | NA | 12 | TRBV24-1 | many | TGTGCCACCAGTGATCTTGGGGATACGCAGTATTTT | CATSDLGDTQYF
TRBJ2-7 | TRBD2 | 14 | TRBV5-1 | NA | TGCGCCAGCAGTCAGCGGGGGGTAAACTACGAGCAGTACTTC | CASSQRGVNYEQYF
TRBJ2-7 | NA | 14 | TRBV7-2 | NA | TGTGCCAGCAGCTTAGTAGGGCAGGGGCTCGAGCAGTACTTC | CASSLVGQGLEQYF
TRBJ1-5 | NA | 15 | TRBV3-1 | few | TGTGCCAGCAGCGGGGACACAGCTAGCAATCAGCCCCAGCATTTT | CASSGDTASNQPQHF
TRBJ2-7 | NA | 14 | TRBV6-6 | many | TGTGCCAGCAGTTCCGTGGGAACGGCCTACGAGCAGTACTTC | CASSSVGTAYEQYF
TRBJ2-3 | NA | 14 | TRBV5-4 | many | TGTGCCAGCAGCCAGAAGAGAGGAACAGATACGCAGTATTTT | CASSQKRGTDTQYF
TRBJ2-3 | NA | 13 | TRBV6-4 | few | TGTGCCAGCAGTGACTCGGACTCCACTACGCAGTATTTT | CASSDSDSTTQYF
TRBJ2-2 | TRBD1 | 14 | TRBV29-1 | many | TGCAGCGTCAAAGCGGGACAGGGGGCCGGGGAGCTGTTTTTT | CSVKAGQGAGELFF
TRBJ1-2 | NA | 13 | TRBV7-6 | many | TGTGCCAGCAGCTTAGCTGGGGGCCCTGGCTACACCTTC | CASSLAGGPGYTF
TRBJ2-5 | TRBD2 | 14 | TRBV28 | few | TGTGCCAGCAGTTCCCACGGGACTAGCGGGACCCAGTACTTC | CASSSHGTSGTQYF
TRBJ2-5 | NA | 14 | TRBV2 | few | TGTGCCAGCAGTGACGCACTTCAGGGGGAGACCCAGTACTTC | CASSDALQGETQYF
TRBJ2-3 | TRBD1 | 14 | TRBV27 | many | TGTGCCAGCAGTGCCGGGACAGGGGGTGGTACGCAGTATTTT | CASSAGTGGGTQYF
TRBJ1-4 | TRBD1 | 14 | TRBV7-9 | many | TGTGCCAGCAGCGACAGGGCAACTAATGAAAAACTGTTTTTT | CASSDRATNEKLFF
TRBJ2-7 | NA | 15 | TRBV6-2/TRBV6-3 | few | TGTGCCACCGCGACCCCCCTGACAGTATCCTACGAGCAGTACTTC | CATATPLTVSYEQYF
TRBJ1-2 | TRBD1 | 12 | TRBV4-2 | few | TGTGCCAGCAGCGACAGGGAGTTGAGCTACACCTTC | CASSDRELSYTF
TRBJ1-2 | NA | 15 | TRBV6-5 | few | TGTGCCAGCAGTTACGGTCAGGGAAGGAACTATGGCTACACCTTC | CASSYGQGRNYGYTF
TRBJ1-2 | TRBD1 | 13 | TRBV6-5 | few | TGTGCCAGCAGTAGGGACAGGGGAAGTGGCTACACCTTC | CASSRDRGSGYTF
TRBJ2-1 | NA | 16 | TRBV14 | many | TGTGCCAGCAGCCCAGTCCGGGGGGCCTCCTACAATGAGCAGTTCTTC | CASSPVRGASYNEQFF
TRBJ2-1 | NA | 13 | TRBV11-2 | NA | TGTGCCAGCAGCTTATTTCTCGGGCATGAGCAGTTCTTC | CASSLFLGHEQFF
TRBJ2-4 | NA | 14 | TRBV2 | many | TGTGCCAGCAGTGAAGGCGGAGCCAAAAACATTCAGTACTTC | CASSEGGAKNIQYF
TRBJ1-5 | NA | 13 | TRBV6-2/TRBV6-3 | many | TGTGCCAGCGTTGAAGATAGCAATCAGCCCCAGCATTTT | CASVEDSNQPQHF
TRBJ1-3 | NA | 15 | TRBV6-1 | many | TGTGCCAGCAGTGCCTGGGGTGAATCTGGAAACACCATATATTTT | CASSAWGESGNTIYF
TRBJ1-1 | TRBD1 | 15 | TRBV4-1 | few | TGCGCCAGCAGCCAGCCGTGGGACAGGGGAACTGAAGCTTTCTTT | CASSQPWDRGTEAFF
TRBJ1-2 | NA | 13 | TRBV6-5 | few | TGTGCCAGCAGTTACCTGGATAACTATGGCTACACCTTC | CASSYLDNYGYTF
TRBJ1-5 | NA | 15 | TRBV28 | many | TGTGCCAGCAGTTTAAGGATACGGCGCCATCAGCCCCAGCATTTT | CASSLRIRRHQPQHF
TRBJ1-2 | NA | 12 | TRBV19 | many | TGTGCCAGCAAAACAGGGAACTATGGCTACACCTTC | CASKTGNYGYTF
TRBJ2-2 | TRBD1 | 17 | TRBV24-1 | many | TGTGCCACCAGTGACCCTTCAGGGGGATCGAACACCGGGGAGCTGTTTTTT | CATSDPSGGSNTGELFF
TRBJ2-4 | NA | 15 | TRBV11-2 | NA | TGTGCCAGCAGCCCCCGGGCTATAGCCAAAAACATTCAGTACTTC | CASSPRAIAKNIQYF
TRBJ2-7 | TRBD2 | 14 | TRBV3-1 | many | TGTGCCAGCAGCCAGCGACTAGCGGGAGACGAGCAGTACTTC | CASSQRLAGDEQYF
TRBJ1-2 | TRBD1 | 13 | TRBV6-2/TRBV6-3 | NA | TGTGCCAGCAGCACCGGGACAGGGGGCGGCTACACCTTC | CASSTGTGGGYTF
TRBJ1-5 | NA | 11 | TRBV6-1 | NA | TGTGCCAGCAGTGATTTGGTCCGTTGGCATTTT | CASSDLVRWHF
TRBJ2-7 | NA | 11 | TRBV20-1 | many | TGCAGTGCTCGATTCTACTACGAGCAGTACTTC | CSARFYYEQYF
TRBJ2-7 | NA | 14 | TRBV28 | few | TGTGCCAGCAGAGATTGGGGGAAGAGCTACGAGCAGTACTTC | CASRDWGKSYEQYF
TRBJ1-2 | TRBD1 | 14 | TRBV5-4 | few | TGTGCCAGCAGCTCCGAGACAGGGGATCGTGGCTACACCTTC | CASSSETGDRGYTF
TRBJ2-5 | NA | 13 | TRBV28 | NA | TGTGCCAGCAGTTTTAGGTCAGAAGAGACCCAGTACTTC | CASSFRSEETQYF
TRBJ2-6 | NA | 17 | TRBV7-9 | NA | TGTGCCAGCAGCTTAGCGTGGCAGGACCCTGGGGCCAACGTCCTGACTTTC | CASSLAWQDPGANVLTF
TRBJ1-5 | NA | 12 | TRBV7-2 | few | TGTGCCAGCGGTCAGAACAATCAGCCCCAGCATTTT | CASGQNNQPQHF
TRBJ2-7 | NA | 14 | TRBV9 | many | TGTGCCAGCAGCTCCTCCGTCCAATCCTACGAGCAGTACTTC | CASSSSVQSYEQYF
TRBJ2-7 | NA | 13 | TRBV6-2/TRBV6-3 | NA | TGTGCCAGCAGTTATACAGGGACCTACGAGCAGTACTTC | CASSYTGTYEQYF
TRBJ1-5 | TRBD1 | 15 | TRBV3-1 | few | TGTGCCAGCAGCCAAGGACAGGGGTACAATCAGCCCCAGCATTTT | CASSQGQGYNQPQHF
TRBJ2-7 | NA | 13 | TRBV18 | NA | TGTGCCAGCTCACCTCACCCGGACGGGGAGCAGTACTTC | CASSPHPDGEQYF
TRBJ2-1 | TRBD2 | 14 | TRBV20-1 | many | TGCAGTGCCGCGAGCGGGAGGGATTACAATGAGCAGTTCTTC | CSAASGRDYNEQFF